A single sample gave rise to the 21 T cell receptor beta chains below, sequenced in a study of shared clonotypes between healthy human individuals. Only in-frame clones appear in the TCRdb table, and some are missing; sequencing was by immunoSEQ multiplex PCR. This sample has over a million clones; approximately 80% occur once, and the top ten carry under 0.6%. The sequenced material came from memory CD4+ T cells from PBMCs. Described subset: CD45RA-negative fraction. These receptor sequences come from a man aged 18 to 30 in good health. Some clones in this sample may be carry-over from other donors' samples.

This chain joins TRBV2 and TRBJ2-4; D call uncertain. Germline CDR1 reads SNHLY; CDR2 reads FYNNEI. The CDR3 has 11 amino acids. Trimming cost V 8 bases and J 3 bases, with 5 bases left between them. CDR3 coding DNA: TGTGCCAGCTCGGGCAAAAACATTCAGTACTTC. The encoded protein is CASSGKNIQYF. The variable domain in full, completed from reference TRBV2 and TRBJ2-4, reads EPEVTQTPSHQVTQMGQEVILRCVPISNHLYFYWYRQILGQKVEFLVSFYNNEISEKSEIFDDQFSVERPDGSNFTLKIRSTKLEDSAMYFCASSGKNIQYFGAGTRLSVL.

The CDR3 reads CASSGGGQPQHF. The DNA for the CDR3 is TGTGCCAGCAGTGGAGGGGGTCAGCCCCAGCATTTT. This chain links TRBV6-6 with TRBJ1-5; maybe TRBD1 (6 bases). Trimming removed 5 bases at V and 6 bases at J, with 8 bases between. The CDR3 contains 12 residues. Germline V gene data show CDR1 as MNHNY and CDR2 as SVGAGI (reference sequence).

In this sample, this clone turned up once. V is TRBV18 and J is TRBJ2-7, with 8 positions matching TRBD2. V gave up 3 bases and J gave up 2 bases; unmatched junction bases: 6. This CDR3 region has 15 residues. The germline V gene encodes CDR1 KGHSH and CDR2 LQKENI. CDR3 in amino acids: CASSPSGGLPYEQYF. Written as DNA, the CDR3 is TGTGCCAGCTCACCCTCGGGGGGGTTGCCCTACGAGCAGTACTTC.

The V and J genes are TRBV6-5 and TRBJ2-1, with TRBD2 matching 7 bases. Germline V CDR1 and CDR2: MNHEY, SVGAGI. This CDR3 is 15 amino acids long. V lost 2 bases to trimming and J lost 5 bases; unmatched junction nucleotides: 6. CDR3 in DNA: TGTGCCAGCAGTTACCCACTAGCGACAAACAATGAGCAGTTCTTC. This gives the protein CASSYPLATNNEQFF.

The chain is built from TRBV30 and TRBJ2-7; 8 nucleotides line up with TRBD2. V shed 2 bases and J 6 bases; nucleotides not matched to a gene: 9. CDR1 and CDR2 from the germline V gene are GTSNPN and SVGIG (reference sequence). The CDR3 consists of 14 residues. This chain's CDR3 is CAWSLTGGRGEQYF. The CDR3 coding sequence is TGTGCCTGGAGTCTCACGGGGGGGAGAGGCGAGCAGTACTTC.

Details on this clone: The conserved phenylalanine or tryptophan is not found at the CDR3 terminus, so this likely reflects a read error. The gene calls are TRBV18 and TRBJ2-7; a weak D match, TRBD1 (6 bases). Between the trimmed V and J ends, which lost 3 bases and 6 bases, there was a span of 15 bases. This CDR3 comprises 14 residues. Germline V lookup: CDR1 KGHSH, CDR2 LQKENI. The CDR3 region has the DNA TGTGCCAGCTCACCGACGGACAGAAACGGCGAGCAGTACCTC. This gives the protein CASSPTDRNGEQYL.

Details on this clone: Other DNA sequences of this sample code for an identical CDR3. The chain is built from TRBV5-4 and TRBJ2-3, with 11 bases that match TRBD2. Trimming removed 4 bases from V and 0 bases from J; junction bases left unmatched: 4. Germline V gives CDR1 SGHNT, CDR2 YYREEE (reference sequence). The CDR3 is 16 residues long. The CDR3 is CASSLGLAESTDTQYF. The CDR3 DNA is TGTGCCAGCAGCCTGGGACTAGCGGAGAGCACAGATACGCAGTATTTT. Based on the CDR3 plus reference TRBV5-4 and TRBJ2-3, the full variable domain is ETGVTQSPTHLIKTRGQQVTLRCSSQSGHNTVSWYQQALGQGPQFIFQYYREEENGRGNFPPRFSGLQFPNYSSELNVNALELDDSALYLCASSLGLAESTDTQYFGPGTRLTVL.

The chain recombines TRBV10-3 with TRBJ2-3; D is unclear. CDR1 and CDR2 from the germline V gene are ENHRY and SYGVKD. The CDR3 covers 14 residues. Trimming took off 0 bases at V and 6 bases at J, with 10 bases between the two ends. The CDR3: CAISESIVGDTQYF. DNA for the CDR3: TGTGCCATCAGTGAGTCGATAGTTGGGGATACGCAGTATTTT.

The J gene is TRBJ1-1, the V gene TRBV7-2; no clear D gene. Between the trimmed V and J ends, which lost 5 bases and 0 bases, there was a span of 10 bases. Germline V gene data show CDR1 as SGHTA and CDR2 as FQGNSA. The CDR3 loop spans 14 amino acids. CDR3 region: CASSRQQMNTEAFF. For the CDR3, the DNA is TGTGCCAGCAGCCGACAACAAATGAACACTGAAGCTTTCTTT.

V and J are TRBV5-1 and TRBJ2-5, with a tentative D call TRBD2 (5 bases). This CDR3 contains 13 residues. Trimming left V 6 bases short and J 1 base short, with 10 bases between. Germline CDR1 reads SGHRS; CDR2 reads YFSETQ. CDR3 coding DNA: TGCGCCAGCATGAGGGCCGGCCAAGAGACCCAGTACTTC. Encoded protein: CASMRAGQETQYF.

This clone was found once. The chain joins TRBV5-5 to TRBJ2-1; D not certain. The CDR3 has 15 amino acids. Germline V lookup: CDR1 SGHKS, CDR2 YYEKEE (reference sequence). The V end was cut by 1 base, the J end by 1 base, with 9 bases between. The CDR3 nucleotides read TGTGCCAGCAGCTTGTTTGGGTTATCCTACAATGAGCAGTTCTTC. Translated, it gives CASSLFGLSYNEQFF.

The genes are TRBV28 and TRBJ2-3; 7 nucleotides line up with TRBD2. This CDR3 is built from 16 residues. Germline V gives CDR1 MDHEN, CDR2 SYDVKM. Trimming took 6 bases from V and 1 from J; bases not matched to a gene: 10. DNA of the CDR3: TGTGCCAGCAGGCAGGGAGGGATGACTGGCACAGATACGCAGTATTTT. It is translated as CASRQGGMTGTDTQYF.

This clone was observed a few times. The J gene is TRBJ2-4, the V gene TRBV7-9; D is undetermined. CDR3 length: 14 amino acids. Trimming left V 4 bases short and J 3 bases short, with 10 bases between. From germline, CDR1 is SEHNR and CDR2 FQNEAQ (reference sequence). CDR3 DNA: TGTGCCAGCAGCTCGGGTTATGGCAAAAACATTCAGTACTTC. Translation gives CASSSGYGKNIQYF.

The J gene is TRBJ1-5, the V gene TRBV4-1, with 10 bases fitting TRBD1. V shed 5 bases, J shed 6 bases, and the junction held 10 bases outside the gene matches. Germline CDR1 and CDR2: MGHRA and YSYEKL. The length of the CDR3 is 16 residues. The chain's CDR3 is CASSSPGTGVGQPQHF. The DNA for the CDR3 is TGCGCCAGCAGCTCGCCCGGGACAGGGGTAGGTCAGCCCCAGCATTTT.

The rearrangement joins TRBV10-2 to TRBJ2-5; 8 positions match TRBD1. CDR3 length: 14 amino acids. CDR1 is WSHSY, CDR2 SAAADI, per germline. The V gene end was trimmed by 3 bases and the J gene end by 4 bases; junction bases not matched to a gene: 4. CDR3 sequence (DNA): TGCGCCAGCAGTGAAGACAGGGGAGGAGAGACCCAGTACTTC. This codes for CASSEDRGGETQYF.

V is TRBV30 and J is TRBJ1-1, with D possibly matching TRBD1 (5 bases). CDR1 GTSNPN and CDR2 SVGIG come from the germline V gene (reference sequence). V was shortened by 0 bases and J by 3 bases, with 23 bases between the two germline ends. The CDR3 is 18 amino acids. This CDR3 reads CAWSVARVPRKGDTEAFF. For the CDR3, the DNA is TGTGCCTGGAGTGTAGCGAGGGTTCCGCGAAAAGGGGACACTGAAGCTTTCTTT.

This clone was recorded a few times. The genes are TRBV29-1 and TRBJ2-1, with D possibly being TRBD2 (6 bases). Trimming took 3 bases from V and 3 from J, leaving 15 bases between them. This CDR3 region has 15 residues. Germline CDR1 and CDR2: SQVTM and ANQGSEA. As DNA, the CDR3 is TGCAGCGTTGAGGCGGGACTTCGACACTACAATGAGCAGTTCTTC. It specifies CSVEAGLRHYNEQFF.

The chain recombines TRBV13 with TRBJ1-4, with TRBD1 matching 7 bases. The CDR3 contains 14 residues. Germline lookup yields CDR1 PRHDT and CDR2 FYEKMQ (reference sequence). Trimming cost V 8 bases and J 7 bases; bases outside gene matches: 10. CDR3 region: CASRLGGAGEKLFF. CDR3 nucleotides: TGTGCCAGCCGGCTAGGGGGCGCGGGTGAAAAACTGTTTTTT.

The chain links TRBV6-5 to TRBJ2-5; D remains ambiguous. The ends were cut back, 4 bases at V and 5 bases at J, with 8 bases in the middle. The CDR3 has 12 residues. Per germline, CDR1 MNHEY and CDR2 SVGAGI. The CDR3 sequence is CASSSARETQYF. The CDR3 nucleotides read TGTGCCAGCAGTTCCGCACGGGAGACCCAGTACTTC.

The gene calls are TRBV10-2 and TRBJ1-1, with D possibly matching TRBD1 (6 bases). Germline-derived CDR1 and CDR2 are WSHSY and SAAADI. CDR3 length: 14 residues. V was clipped by 6 bases and J by 3 bases, with 14 bases between them. DNA of the CDR3: TGCGCCAGCAGGGGCCTCGGGACATACACTGAAGCTTTCTTT. Protein: CASRGLGTYTEAFF.

In DNA form, the CDR3 reads TGTGCCAGCAGCTTGGCCGCGGGAACCGGGACTAGCGGGAGTCGGGAGACCCAGTACTTC. Its protein product is CASSLAAGTGTSGSRETQYF. The gene calls are TRBV5-4 and TRBJ2-5, with 14 bases aligning to TRBD2. This CDR3 region has 20 residues. The J segment lost 5 bases and the V segment lost 0 bases, leaving 15 bases of the junction unmatched. Germline CDR1 SGHNT, CDR2 YYREEE (reference sequence).